The entry below gives a single T cell receptor (beta chain) sequence along with its context. Authors' methods: Estimation of nucleated cell counts relied on the amplification of reference gene primers. Data came from immunoSEQ multiplex PCR; TCRdb stores just in-frame clones and leaves some out. That table is the source of V, J and clone size, and D and trimming were worked out from the DNA. The sample records about 350,000 clones, under 95% being singletons. V shed 6 bases and J 2 bases; nucleotides not matched to a gene: 6. CDR1 and CDR2 (germline): MNHEY, SMNVEV (reference sequence). CDR3 length: 15 amino acids. These data are taken from a study of blood T cell repertoires in COVID-19. Study as a whole: Samples taken during acute and convalescent COVID-19 were collected in the United States, Italy and Spain. Sample material is recorded as cDNA or gDNA derived from T cells, B-cell-depleted T cells, or PBMCs.

The clonotype originates from a woman younger than 30 who had recovered from COVID-19. This chain connects TRBV27 to TRBJ2-1, with 8 bases lining up with TRBD1. Sequencing was performed on peripheral blood. For the CDR3, the DNA is TGTGCCAGCAGCTACCCGGGACAGGCCTACAATGAGCAGTTCTTC. It yields the protein CASSYPGQAYNEQFF.